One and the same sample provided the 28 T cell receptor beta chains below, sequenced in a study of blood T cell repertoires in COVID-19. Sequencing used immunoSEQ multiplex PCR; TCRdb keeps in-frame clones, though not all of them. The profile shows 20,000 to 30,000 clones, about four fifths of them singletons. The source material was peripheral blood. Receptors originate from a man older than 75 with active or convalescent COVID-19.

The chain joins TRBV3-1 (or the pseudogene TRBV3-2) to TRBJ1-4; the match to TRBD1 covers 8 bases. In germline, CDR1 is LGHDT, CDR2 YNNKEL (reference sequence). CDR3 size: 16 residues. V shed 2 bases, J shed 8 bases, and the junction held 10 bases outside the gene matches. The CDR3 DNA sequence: TGTGCCAGCAGCCAACGATACAGGGGGATGTCGGAAAAACTGTTTTTT. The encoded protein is CASSQRYRGMSEKLFF.

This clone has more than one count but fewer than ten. The CDR3 coding sequence is TGCGCCAGCAGCCACCTCACACTAGCGGGGGGGGGCGCAGATACGCAGTATTTT. Translation gives CASSHLTLAGGGADTQYF. The gene calls are TRBV4-1 and TRBJ2-3; TRBD2 aligns across 13 bases. The J segment lost 4 bases and the V segment lost 3 bases, leaving 10 bases of the junction unmatched. The germline gives CDR1 MGHRA, CDR2 YSYEKL. The CDR3 runs 18 residues.

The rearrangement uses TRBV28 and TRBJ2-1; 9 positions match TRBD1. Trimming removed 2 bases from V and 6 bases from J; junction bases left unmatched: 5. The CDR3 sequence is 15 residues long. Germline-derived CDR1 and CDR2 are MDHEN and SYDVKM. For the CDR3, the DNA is TGTGCCAGCAGTTTACCGGGACAGGGAACCAATGAGCAGTTCTTC. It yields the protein CASSLPGQGTNEQFF.

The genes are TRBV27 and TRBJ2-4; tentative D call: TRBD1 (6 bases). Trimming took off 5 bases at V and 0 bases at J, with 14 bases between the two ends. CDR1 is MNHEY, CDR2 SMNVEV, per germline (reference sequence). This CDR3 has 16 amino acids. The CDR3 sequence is CASSPGQLLAKNIQYF. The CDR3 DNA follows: TGTGCCAGCAGTCCAGGACAGCTACTAGCCAAAAACATTCAGTACTTC.

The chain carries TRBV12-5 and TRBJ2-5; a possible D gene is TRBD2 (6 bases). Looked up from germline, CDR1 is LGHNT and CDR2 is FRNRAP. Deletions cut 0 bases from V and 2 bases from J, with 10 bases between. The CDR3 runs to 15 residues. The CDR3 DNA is TGTGCTAGTGGTTTGGTTTCGGCGGGACAAGAGACCCAGTACTTC. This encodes CASGLVSAGQETQYF.

The CDR3 coding sequence is TGCGCCAGCAGCTTGGAATCCTGGCCCCCCACCGGGGAGCTGTTTTTT. This codes for CASSLESWPPTGELFF. The chain is built from TRBV5-1 and TRBJ2-2, with D uncertain. Per germline, CDR1 SGHRS and CDR2 YFSETQ. CDR3 length: 16 amino acids. V was clipped by 0 bases and J by 4 bases, with 13 bases between them.

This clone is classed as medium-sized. The CDR3 nucleotides read TGTGCCAGCAGCTTAGCAGGCAGTAATTCACCCCTCCACTTT. Protein: CASSLAGSNSPLHF. The chain couples TRBV7-3 to TRBJ1-6; D not certain. The CDR3 has 14 amino acids. Trimming stripped 2 bases from V and 6 bases from J, with 8 bases between. The V gene's germline CDR1 is SGHTA and CDR2 FQGTGA. Full variable domain (rest looked up from reference TRBV7-3 and TRBJ1-6): GAGVSQTPSNKVTEKGKYVELRCDPISGHTALYWYRQSLGQGPEFLIYFQGTGAADDSGLPNDRFFAVRPEGSVSTLKIQRTERGDSAVYLCASSLAGSNSPLHFGNGTRLTVT.

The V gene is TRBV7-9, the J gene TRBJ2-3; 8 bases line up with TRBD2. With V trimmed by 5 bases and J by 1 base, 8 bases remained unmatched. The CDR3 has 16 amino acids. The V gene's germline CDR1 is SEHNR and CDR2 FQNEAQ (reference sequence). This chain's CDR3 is CASSPRTSRGTDTQYF. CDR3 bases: TGTGCCAGCAGCCCCCGGACTAGCCGCGGCACAGATACGCAGTATTTT.

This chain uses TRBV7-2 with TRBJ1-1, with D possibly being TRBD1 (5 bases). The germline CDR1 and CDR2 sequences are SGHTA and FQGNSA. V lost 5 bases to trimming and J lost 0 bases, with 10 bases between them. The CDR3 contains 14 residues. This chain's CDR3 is CASSLKTVNTEAFF. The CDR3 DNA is TGTGCCAGCAGCCTAAAGACAGTGAACACTGAAGCTTTCTTT.

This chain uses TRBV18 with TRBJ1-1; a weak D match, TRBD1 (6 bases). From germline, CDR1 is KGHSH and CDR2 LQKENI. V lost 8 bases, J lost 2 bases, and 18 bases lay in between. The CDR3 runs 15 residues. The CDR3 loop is CASRQEDSLNTEAFF. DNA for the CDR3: TGTGCCAGCCGACAAGAGGACAGTTTAAACACTGAAGCTTTCTTT.

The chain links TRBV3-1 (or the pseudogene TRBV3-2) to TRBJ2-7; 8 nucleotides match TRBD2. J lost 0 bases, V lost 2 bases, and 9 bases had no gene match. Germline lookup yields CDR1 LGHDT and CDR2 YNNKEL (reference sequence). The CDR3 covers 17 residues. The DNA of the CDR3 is TGTGCCAGCAGCCAAATGTTTGCGGGAGGCCCCTCCTACGAGCAGTACTTC. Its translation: CASSQMFAGGPSYEQYF.

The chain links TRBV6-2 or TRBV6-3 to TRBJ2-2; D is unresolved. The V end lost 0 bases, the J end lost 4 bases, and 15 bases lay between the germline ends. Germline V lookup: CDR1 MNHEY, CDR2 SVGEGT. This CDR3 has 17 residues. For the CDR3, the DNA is TGTGCCAGCAGTTACTCGATAGATATACTATTCACCGGGGAGCTGTTTTTT. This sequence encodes CASSYSIDILFTGELFF.

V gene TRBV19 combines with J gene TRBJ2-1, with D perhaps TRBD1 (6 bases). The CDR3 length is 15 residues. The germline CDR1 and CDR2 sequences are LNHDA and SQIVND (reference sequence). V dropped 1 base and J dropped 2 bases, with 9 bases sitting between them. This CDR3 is CASSIVQGPYNEQFF. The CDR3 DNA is TGTGCCAGTAGTATAGTACAGGGCCCCTACAATGAGCAGTTCTTC.

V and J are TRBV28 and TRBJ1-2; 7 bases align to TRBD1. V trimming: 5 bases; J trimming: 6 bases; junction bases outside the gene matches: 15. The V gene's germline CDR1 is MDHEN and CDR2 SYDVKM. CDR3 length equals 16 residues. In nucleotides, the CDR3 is TGTGCCAGCAGTCCCTTCCTCGAGGGGGCTAGTAATGGCTACACCTTC. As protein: CASSPFLEGASNGYTF.

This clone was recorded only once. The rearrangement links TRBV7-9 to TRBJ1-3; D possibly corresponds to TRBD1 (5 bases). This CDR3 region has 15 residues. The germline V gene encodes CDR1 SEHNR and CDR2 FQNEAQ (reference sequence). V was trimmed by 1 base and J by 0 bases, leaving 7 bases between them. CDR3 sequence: CASSLGQRSGNTIYF. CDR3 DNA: TGTGCCAGCAGCTTAGGACAGCGCTCTGGAAACACCATATATTTT. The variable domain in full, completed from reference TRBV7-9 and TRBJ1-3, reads DTGVSQNPRHKITKRGQNVTFRCDPISEHNRLYWYRQTLGQGPEFLTYFQNEAQLEKSRLLSDRFSAERPKGSFSTLEIQRTEQGDSAMYLCASSLGQRSGNTIYFGEGSWLTVV.

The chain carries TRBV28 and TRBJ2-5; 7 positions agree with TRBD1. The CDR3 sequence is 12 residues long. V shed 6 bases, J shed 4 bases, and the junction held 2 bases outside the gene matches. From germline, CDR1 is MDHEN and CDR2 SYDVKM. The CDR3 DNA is TGTGCCAGCAGGAGGGGGCGAGAGACCCAGTACTTC. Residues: CASRRGRETQYF.

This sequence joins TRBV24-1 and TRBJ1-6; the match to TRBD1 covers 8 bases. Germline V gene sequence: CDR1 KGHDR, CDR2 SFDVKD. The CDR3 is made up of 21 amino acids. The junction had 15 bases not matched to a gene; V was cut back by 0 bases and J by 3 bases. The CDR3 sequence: CATSDLFRTGTFACYNSPLHF. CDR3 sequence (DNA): TGTGCCACCAGTGATTTGTTCCGGACAGGGACCTTTGCTTGCTATAATTCACCCCTCCACTTT.

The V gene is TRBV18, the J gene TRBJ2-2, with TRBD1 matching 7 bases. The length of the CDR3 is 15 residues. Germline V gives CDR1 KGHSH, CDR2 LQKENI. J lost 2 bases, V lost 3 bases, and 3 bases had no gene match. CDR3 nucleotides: TGTGCCAGCTCACCGGGACAGCCAAACACCGGGGAGCTGTTTTTT. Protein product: CASSPGQPNTGELFF.

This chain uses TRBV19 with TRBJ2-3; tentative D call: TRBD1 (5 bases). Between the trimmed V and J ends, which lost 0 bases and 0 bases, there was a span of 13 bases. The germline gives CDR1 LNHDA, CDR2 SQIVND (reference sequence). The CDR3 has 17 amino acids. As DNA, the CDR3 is TGTGCCAGTAGTATAGATTTACGGACAACTAGCACAGATACGCAGTATTTT. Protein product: CASSIDLRTTSTDTQYF.

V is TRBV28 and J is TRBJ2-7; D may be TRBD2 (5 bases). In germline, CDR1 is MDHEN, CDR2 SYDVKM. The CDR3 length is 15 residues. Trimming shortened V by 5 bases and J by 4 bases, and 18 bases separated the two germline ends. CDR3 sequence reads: CASSKLDQPRYEQYF. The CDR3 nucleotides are TGTGCCAGCAGTAAACTAGACCAGCCCAGATACGAGCAGTACTTC. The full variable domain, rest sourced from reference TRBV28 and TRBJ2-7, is DVKVTQSSRYLVKRTGEKVFLECVQDMDHENMFWYRQDPGLGLRLIYFSYDVKMKEKGDIPEGYSVSREKKERFSLILESASTNQTSMYLCASSKLDQPRYEQYFGPGTRLTVT.

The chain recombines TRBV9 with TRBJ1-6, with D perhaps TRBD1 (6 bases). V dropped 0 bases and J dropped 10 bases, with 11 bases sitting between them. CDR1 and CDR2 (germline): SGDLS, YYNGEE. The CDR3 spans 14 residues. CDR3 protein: CASSVEAGASPLHF. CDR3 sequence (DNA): TGTGCCAGCAGCGTAGAGGCAGGGGCCTCACCCCTCCACTTT.

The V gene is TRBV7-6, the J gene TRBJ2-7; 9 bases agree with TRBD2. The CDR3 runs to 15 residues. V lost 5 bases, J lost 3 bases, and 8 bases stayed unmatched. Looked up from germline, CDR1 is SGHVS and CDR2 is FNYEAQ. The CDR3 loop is CASSPIAGVDYEQYF. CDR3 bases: TGTGCCAGCAGCCCAATAGCGGGAGTCGACTACGAGCAGTACTTC.

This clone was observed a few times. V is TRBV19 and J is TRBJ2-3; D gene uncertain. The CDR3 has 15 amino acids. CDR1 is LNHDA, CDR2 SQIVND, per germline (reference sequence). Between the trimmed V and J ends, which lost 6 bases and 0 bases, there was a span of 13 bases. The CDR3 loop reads CASRPGRRSTDTQYF. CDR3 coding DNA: TGTGCCAGTAGACCCGGCAGGCGTAGCACAGATACGCAGTATTTT.

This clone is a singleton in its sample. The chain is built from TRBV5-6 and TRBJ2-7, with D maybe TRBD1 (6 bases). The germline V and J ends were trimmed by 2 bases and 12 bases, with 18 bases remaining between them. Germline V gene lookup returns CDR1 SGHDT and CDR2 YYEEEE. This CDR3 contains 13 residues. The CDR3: CASSFGDTFIRYF. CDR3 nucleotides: TGTGCCAGCAGCTTCGGGGACACCTTTATTCGGTACTTC.

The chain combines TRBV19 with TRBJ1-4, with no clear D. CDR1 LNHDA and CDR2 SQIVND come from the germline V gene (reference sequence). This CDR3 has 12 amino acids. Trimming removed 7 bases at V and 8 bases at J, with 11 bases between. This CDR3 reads CASKPAGEKLFF. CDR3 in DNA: TGTGCCAGTAAACCGGCGGGGGAAAAACTGTTTTTT.

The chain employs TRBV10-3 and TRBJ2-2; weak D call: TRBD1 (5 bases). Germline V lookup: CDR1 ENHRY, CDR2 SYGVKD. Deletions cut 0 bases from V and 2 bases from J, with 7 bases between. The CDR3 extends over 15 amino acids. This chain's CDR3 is CAISESGRNTGELFF. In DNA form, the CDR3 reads TGTGCCATCAGTGAGTCGGGGCGAAACACCGGGGAGCTGTTTTTT.

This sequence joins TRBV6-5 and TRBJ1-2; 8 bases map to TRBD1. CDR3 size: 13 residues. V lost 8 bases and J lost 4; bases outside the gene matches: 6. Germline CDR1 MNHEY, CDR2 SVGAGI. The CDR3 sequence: CASGRTGLYGYTF. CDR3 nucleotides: TGTGCCAGCGGCCGGACAGGGCTCTATGGCTACACCTTC.

The CDR3 sequence: CASSFGSTQYF. In DNA, the CDR3 is TGTGCCAGCAGTTTTGGGAGTACGCAGTATTTT. This chain connects TRBV27 to TRBJ2-3; D possibly corresponds to TRBD2 (5 bases). CDR3 length: 11 residues. Germline-derived CDR1 and CDR2 are MNHEY and SMNVEV (reference sequence). Trimming left V 3 bases short and J 8 bases short, with 6 bases between.